Shown below are 29 T cell receptor beta chains from a single sample sequenced in a study of T cell repertoires in cytomegalovirus infection. Their antigen targets remain unknown. From the reads, TCRdb called clonotypes with MiXCR, one entry per CDR3 protein. The sample includes about 900,000 distinct CDR3 sequences, approximately 31% of them seen just once. The material was cultured CD8+ T cells from PBMCs, obtained from culture after CMV antigen stimulation. These receptor sequences come from a human donor in good health (CMV status not recorded). Some clones in this sample may be carry-over from other donors' samples.

This clonotype was seen only a few times. The V and J genes are TRBV7-6 and TRBJ1-2; weak D call: TRBD1 (6 bases). V gave up 5 bases and J gave up 5 bases, with 18 bases separating them. The CDR3 consists of 15 residues. Per the germline V gene, CDR1 is SGHVS and CDR2 is FNYEAQ. CDR3 in amino acids: CASSPGVGGAYGYTF. The CDR3 nucleotides are TGTGCCAGCAGCCCAGGGGTCGGGGGCGCTTATGGCTACACCTTC. The complete variable domain, with remaining parts taken from reference TRBV7-6 and TRBJ1-2, reads GAGVSQSPRYKVTKRGQDVALRCDPISGHVSLYWYRQALGQGPEFLTYFNYEAQQDKSGLPNDRFSAERPEGSISTLTIQRTEQRDSAMYRCASSPGVGGAYGYTFGSGTRLTVV.

The chain recombines TRBV27 with TRBJ1-5, with unresolved D. Trimming took off 1 base at V and 6 bases at J, with 13 bases between the two ends. Germline CDR1 MNHEY, CDR2 SMNVEV (reference sequence). The CDR3 spans 15 residues. CDR3 loop: CASSLYTGASQPQHF. The CDR3 DNA is TGTGCCAGCAGTTTATATACGGGAGCGAGTCAGCCCCAGCATTTT.

This clonotype was observed a handful of times. V and J are TRBV6-1 and TRBJ2-3; D remains ambiguous. This CDR3 contains 13 residues. The V and J ends lost 5 bases and 3 bases respectively, with 9 bases between them. Germline V gene lookup returns CDR1 MNHNS and CDR2 SASEGT. The CDR3 region has the DNA TGTGCCAGCAGTCCCTTCATTACAGATACGCAGTATTTT. As protein: CASSPFITDTQYF.

In its sample, this clonotype was seen a few times. The J gene is TRBJ1-1, the V gene TRBV19, with D perhaps TRBD1 (5 bases). V was clipped by 1 base and J by 4 bases, with 7 bases between them. The length of the CDR3 is 13 residues. Germline V gene sequence: CDR1 LNHDA, CDR2 SQIVND (reference sequence). The CDR3 region is CASSIGGVTEAFF. CDR3 sequence (DNA): TGTGCCAGTAGTATAGGGGGGGTCACTGAAGCTTTCTTT.

At least ten counts were recorded for this clonotype. The chain joins TRBV12-3 or TRBV12-4 to TRBJ2-2; 11 bases are a match to TRBD2. The CDR3 covers 18 residues. V was pared by 4 bases and J by 3 bases, with 10 bases of the junction left unmatched. The CDR3 reads CASSSSSGGFGHTGELFF. CDR3 DNA: TGTGCCAGCAGTTCCTCTAGCGGGGGGTTTGGGCACACCGGGGAGCTGTTTTTT.

There are many counts of this clonotype. The chain links TRBV7-6 to TRBJ1-2; D uncertain. Germline V lookup: CDR1 SGHVS, CDR2 FNYEAQ. Deletions cut 1 base from V and 1 base from J, with 13 bases between. The CDR3 has 16 residues. The CDR3 protein is CASSLGESWDNYGYTF. The CDR3 nucleotides are TGTGCCAGCAGCTTAGGGGAGAGCTGGGATAACTATGGCTACACCTTC.

The rearrangement links TRBV20-1 to TRBJ2-1; TRBD1 agrees at 9 bases. The CDR3 is made up of 13 amino acids. Looked up from germline, CDR1 is DFQATT and CDR2 is SNEGSKA (reference sequence). V trimming: 5 bases; J trimming: 3 bases; junction bases outside the gene matches: 2. CDR3 residues: CSAGTGLYNEQFF. The CDR3 bases are TGCAGTGCTGGGACAGGGCTCTACAATGAGCAGTTCTTC.

Concerning this clonotype itself: Possible read error: a much larger clone is one base away. The rearrangement uses TRBV7-6 and TRBJ2-1, with a tentative D call TRBD2 (7 bases). The length of the CDR3 is 15 residues. V was trimmed by 5 bases and J by 7 bases, leaving 18 bases between them. The germline gives CDR1 SGHVS, CDR2 FNYEAQ. CDR3 in DNA: TGTGCCAGCAGCCCCGAGGGGGGGACGAGAAATGAGCAGTTCTTC. It yields the protein CASSPEGGTRNEQFF.

The CDR3 nucleotides are TGTGCCAGCAGTGAAAGGGCTAGCGGGGGCCCCAGGGATACGCAGTATTTT. It encodes CASSERASGGPRDTQYF. The V call is TRBV2, the J call TRBJ2-3; 10 bases agree with TRBD2. The J segment lost 6 bases and the V segment lost 2 bases, leaving 11 bases of the junction unmatched. The CDR3 runs to 17 residues. Germline CDR1 reads SNHLY; CDR2 reads FYNNEI.

J is TRBJ2-5 and V is TRBV11-2; TRBD2 aligns across 9 bases. The V gene end was trimmed by 7 bases and the J gene end by 1 base; junction bases not matched to a gene: 10. The CDR3 spans 16 residues. CDR1 is SGHAT, CDR2 FQNNGV, per germline. The CDR3 DNA reads TGTGCCAGCAAATCCTCACGCGGGGGGGCCCAAGAGACCCAGTACTTC. Translated, it gives CASKSSRGGAQETQYF.

The chain joins TRBV12-5 to TRBJ2-3; D uncertain. CDR3 length: 13 residues. The V end lost 7 bases, the J end lost 2 bases, and 10 bases lay between the germline ends. The germline CDR1 and CDR2 sequences are LGHNT and FRNRAP. The DNA of the CDR3 is TGTGCTAGTGCTTCAGGATCCACAGATACGCAGTATTTT. This sequence encodes CASASGSTDTQYF.

This clonotype was found a few times. The chain carries TRBV29-1 and TRBJ2-1, with 7 nucleotides matching TRBD1. The V and J ends lost 0 bases and 0 bases, in that order; junction bases with no gene match: 2. The CDR3 contains 15 residues. Germline CDR1 reads SQVTM; CDR2 reads ANQGSEA. The chain's CDR3 is CSVEEQGYSYNEQFF. The CDR3 region has the DNA TGCAGCGTTGAAGAACAGGGGTACTCCTACAATGAGCAGTTCTTC.

This clonotype showed up just a few times. J is TRBJ1-5 and V is TRBV6-2 or TRBV6-3; 8 bases fit TRBD1. The ends lost 0 bases at V and 0 bases at J; junction bases unmatched: 7. CDR1 is MNHEY and CDR2 is SVGEGT in the germline V gene. The CDR3 sequence is 18 residues long. This CDR3 is CASSYSGQDLYSNQPQHF. DNA for the CDR3: TGTGCCAGCAGTTACTCGGGACAGGACTTATATAGCAATCAGCCCCAGCATTTT.

This rearrangement joins TRBV28 to TRBJ2-1, with TRBD2 identical over 7 bases. Germline CDR1 is MDHEN and CDR2 is SYDVKM. The CDR3 is 14 residues long. V trimming: 10 bases; J trimming: 4 bases; junction bases outside the gene matches: 10. CDR3 loop: CANSAGVGYNEQFF. CDR3 DNA sequence: TGTGCCAACTCGGCGGGGGTCGGTTACAATGAGCAGTTCTTC.

This clonotype was counted at least ten times. The chain joins TRBV7-9 to TRBJ2-5, with 11 bases matching TRBD1. J was trimmed by 5 bases and V by 5 bases; bases with no gene match: 7. CDR1 and CDR2 from the germline V gene are SEHNR and FQNEAQ (reference sequence). This CDR3 spans 15 amino acids. The CDR3 protein is CASSRPDRGQETQYF. CDR3 sequence (DNA): TGTGCCAGCAGCCGGCCGGACAGGGGGCAGGAGACCCAGTACTTC.

Many counts were recorded for this clonotype. As DNA, the CDR3 is TGTGCCAGCTCCGCCCCCGGGGTCTACAATGAGCAGTTCTTC. Translation: CASSAPGVYNEQFF. The chain couples TRBV28 to TRBJ2-1; a weak D match, TRBD2 (5 bases). The germline V gene has CDR1 MDHEN and CDR2 SYDVKM. With 8 bases removed from V and 3 bases from J, the gap between germline ends came to 14 bases. This CDR3 has 14 residues.

This clonotype was seen only a few times. The chain combines TRBV7-8 with TRBJ1-1, with D possibly TRBD1 on 5 matching bases. V was pared by 5 bases and J by 1 base, with 26 bases between. The CDR3 spans 19 residues. Germline CDR1 reads SGHVS; CDR2 reads FQNEAQ. The CDR3 spells CASSVGSWAGTRENTEAFF. As DNA, the CDR3 is TGTGCCAGCAGCGTGGGATCGTGGGCAGGGACGAGAGAGAACACTGAAGCTTTCTTT.

This clonotype was counted a few times. The chain employs TRBV7-8 and TRBJ1-2; D possibly corresponds to TRBD1 (6 bases). The germline V gene has CDR1 SGHVS and CDR2 FQNEAQ. Trimming pared 2 bases from V and 4 bases from J, leaving 11 bases between. The CDR3 sequence is 14 residues long. The CDR3 DNA sequence: TGTGCCAGCAGCTTATCGGGACACATCTATGGCTACACCTTC. Translated, it gives CASSLSGHIYGYTF.

This clonotype was seen only once. A much larger clone lies one base from this, so it may be a read error. The CDR3 DNA follows: TGTGTCACCACACAGGGGGCTGGGGCCAACGTCCTGACTTTC. Translating it yields CVTTQGAGANVLTF. J is TRBJ2-6 and V is TRBV7-2, with 8 bases fitting TRBD1. Looked up from germline, CDR1 is SGHTA and CDR2 is FQGNSA. The CDR3 runs 14 residues.

The chain employs TRBV19 and TRBJ1-5; no clear D. There are 14 residues in the CDR3. Germline CDR1 LNHDA, CDR2 SQIVND (reference sequence). V lost 5 bases to trimming and J lost 2 bases, with 10 bases between them. In nucleotides, the CDR3 is TGTGCCAGTAGTCGGCAGGATGGCAATCAGCCCCAGCATTTT. It is translated as CASSRQDGNQPQHF. The variable domain in full, with the rest retrieved from reference TRBV19 and TRBJ1-5, is DGGITQSPKYLFRKEGQNVTLSCEQNLNHDAMYWYRQDPGQGLRLIYYSQIVNDFQKGDIAEGYSVSREKKESFPLTVTSAQKNPTAFYLCASSRQDGNQPQHFGDGTRLSIL.

V gene TRBV19 combines with J gene TRBJ2-1; D possibly corresponds to TRBD1 (6 bases). CDR3 length equals 14 residues. Germline CDR1 reads LNHDA; CDR2 reads SQIVND (reference sequence). V was trimmed by 5 bases and J by 9 bases, leaving 17 bases between them. DNA of the CDR3: TGTGCCAGTAGTCTTCTCTCAGGGGCCGCTGAGCAGTTCTTC. Translating it yields CASSLLSGAAEQFF.

The rearrangement uses TRBV24-1 and TRBJ1-5, with unresolved D. Trimming pared 5 bases from V and 1 base from J, leaving 8 bases between. Germline values: CDR1 KGHDR, CDR2 SFDVKD. CDR3 length: 14 residues. The CDR3 DNA sequence: TGTGCCACCAGTGTGGCAGAAAGCAATCAGCCCCAGCATTTT. It translates to CATSVAESNQPQHF.

The chain links TRBV4-2 to TRBJ2-1; D not certain. Germline V gene data show CDR1 as LGHNA and CDR2 as YNFKEQ. The CDR3 sequence is 13 residues long. V was cut by 0 bases and J by 8 bases, with 8 bases left in between. Here the CDR3 reads CASSQDWDDEQFF. As DNA, the CDR3 is TGTGCCAGCAGCCAAGATTGGGATGATGAGCAGTTCTTC.

This clonotype was observed a handful of times. CDR3 DNA sequence: TGTGCCAGCAGTGAGTTGGCGAGCAATCAGCCCCAGCATTTT. It is translated as CASSELASNQPQHF. The rearrangement links TRBV6-1 to TRBJ1-5; D unresolved. The germline V gene has CDR1 MNHNS and CDR2 SASEGT. The V end lost 3 bases, the J end lost 1 base, and 7 bases lay between the germline ends. The CDR3 length is 14 residues.

This clonotype was recorded a few times. The chain recombines TRBV7-9 with TRBJ1-1; 7 nucleotides align to TRBD1. CDR1 is SEHNR and CDR2 is FQNEAQ in the germline V gene (reference sequence). V was pared by 5 bases and J by 2 bases, with 11 bases of the junction left unmatched. This CDR3 has 16 amino acids. The CDR3 DNA follows: TGTGCCAGCAGCCCCGCCGGGACAGTATACAACACTGAAGCTTTCTTT. Its protein product is CASSPAGTVYNTEAFF. Looking up the rest from reference TRBV7-9 and TRBJ1-1 gives the full variable domain: DTGVSQNPRHKITKRGQNVTFRCDPISEHNRLYWYRQTLGQGPEFLTYFQNEAQLEKSRLLSDRFSAERPKGSFSTLEIQRTEQGDSAMYLCASSPAGTVYNTEAFFGQGTRLTVV.

In this sample, this clonotype turned up many times. This chain links TRBV7-9 with TRBJ1-1; no reliable D call. The CDR3 is 12 amino acids. The germline gives CDR1 SEHNR, CDR2 FQNEAQ (reference sequence). The ends were cut back, 3 bases at V and 6 bases at J, with 8 bases in the middle. CDR3 nucleotides: TGTGCCAGCAGCTTGGAAGGGTCTGAAGCTTTCTTT. Residues: CASSLEGSEAFF.

This chain joins TRBV3-1 and TRBJ2-7; 8 nucleotides line up with TRBD1. Per the germline V gene, CDR1 is LGHDT and CDR2 is YNNKEL (reference sequence). V shed 5 bases, J shed 4 bases, and the junction held 10 bases outside the gene matches. The CDR3 loop spans 15 amino acids. As DNA, the CDR3 is TGTGCCAGCAGCTTGAGACAGGGGCGCCGATACGAGCAGTACTTC. This encodes CASSLRQGRRYEQYF.

This clonotype was recorded a few times. V gene TRBV6-1 combines with J gene TRBJ2-7, with D perhaps TRBD2 (6 bases). Trimming removed 3 bases from V and 4 bases from J, with 13 bases in between. This CDR3 has 14 amino acids. Germline V lookup: CDR1 MNHNS, CDR2 SASEGT. The CDR3 sequence: CASSERGLGYEQYV. Here the CDR3 DNA reads TGTGCCAGCAGTGAGCGGGGTTTGGGATACGAGCAGTACGTC.

This clonotype has more than one count but fewer than ten. The V gene is TRBV7-6, the J gene TRBJ1-2; possible D gene TRBD1, 5 bases. The CDR3 sequence is 16 residues long. The germline V gene encodes CDR1 SGHVS and CDR2 FNYEAQ. With 3 bases removed from V and 0 bases from J, the gap between germline ends came to 14 bases. The CDR3 nucleotides read TGTGCCAGCAGCTTTCCGGTGGGGCACCCTAACTATGGCTACACCTTC. Translation gives CASSFPVGHPNYGYTF. Full variable domain (remainder filled in from reference TRBV7-6 and TRBJ1-2): GAGVSQSPRYKVTKRGQDVALRCDPISGHVSLYWYRQALGQGPEFLTYFNYEAQQDKSGLPNDRFSAERPEGSISTLTIQRTEQRDSAMYRCASSFPVGHPNYGYTFGSGTRLTVV.